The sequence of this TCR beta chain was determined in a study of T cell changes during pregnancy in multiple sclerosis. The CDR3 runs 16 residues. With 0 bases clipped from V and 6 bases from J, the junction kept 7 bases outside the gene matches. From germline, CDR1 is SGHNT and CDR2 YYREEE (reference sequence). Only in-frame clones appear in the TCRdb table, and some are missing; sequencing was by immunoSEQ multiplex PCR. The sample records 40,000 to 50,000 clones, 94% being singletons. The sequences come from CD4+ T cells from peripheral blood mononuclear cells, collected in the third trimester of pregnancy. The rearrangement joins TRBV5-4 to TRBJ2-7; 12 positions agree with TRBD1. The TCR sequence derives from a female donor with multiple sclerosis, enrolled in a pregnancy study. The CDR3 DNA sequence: TGTGCCAGCAGCTTGGCCGGGGGACAGGGGGCAAGCGAGCAGTACTTC. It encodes CASSLAGGQGASEQYF.